The next 24 T cell receptor beta chains were all read from a single sample in a study of blood T cell repertoires in COVID-19. The method was immunoSEQ multiplex PCR; TCRdb's version includes in-frame clones alone and lacks a portion of them. The sample lists 80,000 or so clones; about 70% were seen once. The sequenced sample consisted of peripheral blood. These receptors were taken from a man aged 50 to 60 with active or convalescent COVID-19.

The V and J genes are TRBV3-1 (or the pseudogene TRBV3-2) and TRBJ2-7; possibly TRBD1 for D (6 bases). The CDR3 is 15 residues long. Per germline, CDR1 LGHDT and CDR2 YNNKEL (reference sequence). Trimming shortened V by 0 bases and J by 0 bases, and 9 bases separated the two germline ends. The CDR3 coding sequence is TGTGCCAGCAGCCAAGAGACAGGAACCTCCTACGAGCAGTACTTC. It specifies CASSQETGTSYEQYF.

This clone was counted between two and nine times. The chain uses TRBV9 and TRBJ1-6, with a possible D match to TRBD1 (5 bases). Per the germline V gene, CDR1 is SGDLS and CDR2 is YYNGEE. The CDR3 covers 14 residues. V gave up 4 bases and J gave up 7 bases, with 12 bases separating them. CDR3 coding DNA: TGTGCCAGCAGCCCAACGGGACTCAATTCACCCCTCCACTTT. Residues: CASSPTGLNSPLHF.

The CDR3 region is CASSTGEAGELFF. The CDR3 DNA sequence: TGTGCCAGCAGTACAGGGGAGGCCGGGGAGCTGTTTTTT. The chain uses TRBV2 and TRBJ2-2; D is possibly TRBD1 (7 bases). This CDR3 is 13 amino acids long. The V gene's germline CDR1 is SNHLY and CDR2 FYNNEI. V lost 5 bases and J lost 6, with 10 bases in between.

The chain carries TRBV7-6 and TRBJ2-1, with TRBD2 matching over 11 bases. CDR1 and CDR2 from the germline V gene are SGHVS and FNYEAQ. V lost 5 bases, J lost 5 bases, and 5 bases stayed unmatched. The CDR3 has 15 residues. The CDR3: CASSLSGGAHNEQFF. The CDR3 DNA is TGTGCCAGCAGCCTTAGCGGGGGGGCGCACAATGAGCAGTTCTTC. Full variable domain (outside the CDR3, taken from reference TRBV7-6 and TRBJ2-1): GAGVSQSPRYKVTKRGQDVALRCDPISGHVSLYWYRQALGQGPEFLTYFNYEAQQDKSGLPNDRFSAERPEGSISTLTIQRTEQRDSAMYRCASSLSGGAHNEQFFGPGTRLTVL.

V and J are TRBV3-1 (or the pseudogene TRBV3-2) and TRBJ1-1; D remains unclear. V lost 1 base and J 7 bases, leaving 10 bases between the germline ends. The germline V gene has CDR1 LGHDT and CDR2 YNNKEL (reference sequence). This CDR3 spans 13 amino acids. CDR3 loop: CASSQVMSVEAFF. The CDR3 nucleotides read TGTGCCAGCAGCCAAGTAATGAGTGTTGAAGCTTTCTTT.

The V call is TRBV27, the J call TRBJ2-5; weak D call: TRBD1 (5 bases). V was pared by 6 bases and J by 6 bases, with 17 bases between. The CDR3 extends over 14 amino acids. The germline CDR1 and CDR2 sequences are MNHEY and SMNVEV (reference sequence). The CDR3 DNA reads TGTGCCAGCAGCGACGGCAGGGAAGCGAAGACCCAGTACTTC. It is translated as CASSDGREAKTQYF.

V is TRBV2 and J is TRBJ2-6; perhaps TRBD2 as D (5 bases). The CDR3 spans 17 residues. In germline, CDR1 is SNHLY, CDR2 FYNNEI. The V end lost 4 bases, the J end lost 0 bases, and 13 bases lay between the germline ends. CDR3 in DNA: TGTGCCAGCAGTGTGTCGCAAGGAGGCTCTGGGGCCAACGTCCTGACTTTC. This codes for CASSVSQGGSGANVLTF.

This clone was detected many times. The rearrangement joins TRBV19 to TRBJ2-7; D might be TRBD1 (5 bases). The CDR3 spans 13 residues. V lost 6 bases to trimming and J lost 3 bases, with 12 bases between them. CDR1 is LNHDA, CDR2 SQIVND, per germline (reference sequence). CDR3 nucleotide sequence: TGTGCCAGTAGCGCCGACAGCTACTACGAGCAGTACTTC. Its translation: CASSADSYYEQYF.

V is TRBV19 and J is TRBJ2-1, with TRBD2 matching 15 bases. The germline gives CDR1 LNHDA, CDR2 SQIVND (reference sequence). With 3 bases clipped from V and 0 bases from J, the junction kept 6 bases outside the gene matches. The CDR3 extends over 19 amino acids. In nucleotides, the CDR3 is TGTGCCAGTAGTATCGGACTAGCGGGGGGGCCTAGCTCCTACAATGAGCAGTTCTTC. This sequence encodes CASSIGLAGGPSSYNEQFF.

This chain links TRBV6-5 with TRBJ1-1, with 10 bases identical to TRBD1. After removal of 5 bases from V and 6 bases from J, the junction contained 9 bases not matched to a gene. The CDR3 extends over 15 amino acids. In germline, CDR1 is MNHEY, CDR2 SVGAGI. CDR3 coding DNA: TGTGCCAGCAGTAAGGGACAGGGGTTGGGTGCTGAAGCTTTCTTT. It is translated as CASSKGQGLGAEAFF.

J is TRBJ2-7 and V is TRBV6-2 or TRBV6-3; 10 nucleotides line up with TRBD1. There are 16 residues in the CDR3. V lost 4 bases to trimming and J lost 1 base; unmatched junction nucleotides: 7. Germline CDR1 and CDR2: MNHEY and SVGEGT. CDR3 DNA: TGTGCCAGCAGTTCCGGGACAGGGGCCTCTTCCTACGAGCAGTACTTC. This translates into CASSSGTGASSYEQYF.

CDR3 sequence (DNA): TGCACCAGCAGCCAAGATGGTCAGCGGGGGGCTCCTTACAATGAGCAGTTCTTC. Its protein product is CTSSQDGQRGAPYNEQFF. The rearrangement links TRBV1 to TRBJ2-1; TRBD2 is the table's D call and was not checked against the DNA. TRBV1 is designated a pseudogene. The CDR3 has 18 amino acids.

J is TRBJ2-1 and V is TRBV7-3; 8 bases are a match to TRBD2. This CDR3 region has 15 residues. Per the germline V gene, CDR1 is SGHTA and CDR2 is FQGTGA. J was trimmed by 4 bases and V by 5 bases; bases with no gene match: 7. In DNA, the CDR3 is TGTGCCAGCAGCCCCCGGGGGGGGGTATACAATGAGCAGTTCTTC. It translates to CASSPRGGVYNEQFF.

The chain recombines TRBV5-1 with TRBJ2-1, with TRBD2 identical over 8 bases. The V and J ends lost 4 bases and 6 bases, in that order; junction bases with no gene match: 12. Germline V gives CDR1 SGHRS, CDR2 YFSETQ. The CDR3 runs to 16 residues. DNA for the CDR3: TGCGCCAGCAGCCGCGACGGGACTAGGATAGGCAATGAGCAGTTCTTC. Translated, it gives CASSRDGTRIGNEQFF.

The chain uses TRBV5-4 and TRBJ2-1, with 10 bases lining up with TRBD1. Losses at the gene ends were 4 bases for V and 8 bases for J; bases not matched to a gene: 9. The germline CDR1 and CDR2 sequences are SGHNT and YYREEE (reference sequence). This CDR3 comprises 15 residues. CDR3 coding DNA: TGTGCCAGCAGCCGCCGGGACAGGGGCTTCGATGAGCAGTTCTTC. Its protein product is CASSRRDRGFDEQFF.

The chain links TRBV10-1 to TRBJ2-5; 10 positions match TRBD2. The trim removed 2 bases at V and 4 bases at J, leaving 4 bases unmatched. In germline, CDR1 is WNHNN, CDR2 SYGVQD (reference sequence). The CDR3 spans 15 residues. The CDR3 sequence is CASSEGLAGAETQYF. CDR3 DNA: TGCGCCAGCAGTGAGGGGCTAGCGGGGGCAGAGACCCAGTACTTC.

This sequence joins TRBV19 and TRBJ2-3, with TRBD2 identical over 9 bases. Germline trimming cut 5 bases from V and 0 bases from J; bases unmatched to any gene: 6. From germline, CDR1 is LNHDA and CDR2 SQIVND (reference sequence). CDR3 size: 16 residues. The CDR3 reads CASSVRAGGSTDTQYF. The CDR3 DNA reads as TGTGCCAGTAGTGTCCGAGCGGGGGGCAGCACAGATACGCAGTATTTT.

The chain is built from TRBV5-6 and TRBJ1-2; D is uncertain. Germline V gene sequence: CDR1 SGHDT, CDR2 YYEEEE. The V end was cut by 2 bases, the J end by 0 bases, with 8 bases between. This CDR3 is 14 amino acids long. CDR3 bases: TGTGCCAGCAGCTTAGATAGAGCTAACTATGGCTACACCTTC. Translation: CASSLDRANYGYTF.

This chain links TRBV5-4 with TRBJ2-7; the match to TRBD2 covers 7 bases. V shed 4 bases and J 5 bases; nucleotides not matched to a gene: 12. This CDR3 is 15 amino acids long. CDR1 is SGHNT and CDR2 is YYREEE in the germline V gene (reference sequence). CDR3 nucleotide sequence: TGTGCCAGCAGCCTAGGGAGGGGAGCGGACCACGAGCAGTACTTC. Its translation is CASSLGRGADHEQYF.

The chain combines TRBV27 with TRBJ2-7; 7 positions agree with TRBD1. Germline assignment: CDR1 MNHEY and CDR2 SMNVEV (reference sequence). The CDR3 spans 18 residues. V was pared by 5 bases and J by 0 bases, with 16 bases of the junction left unmatched. In nucleotides, the CDR3 is TGTGCCAGCAGTCTAATGAGCAACAGGGGTAGTAGCTCCTACGAGCAGTACTTC. This gives the protein CASSLMSNRGSSSYEQYF.

The V and J genes are TRBV9 and TRBJ2-1; 9 bases map to TRBD2. With 4 bases clipped from V and 6 bases from J, the junction kept 8 bases outside the gene matches. Germline assignment: CDR1 SGDLS and CDR2 YYNGEE. CDR3 size: 15 residues. CDR3 sequence reads: CASSTTGTSLNEQFF. CDR3 nucleotides: TGTGCCAGCAGCACAACCGGGACTAGCCTCAATGAGCAGTTCTTC.

The chain combines TRBV7-3 with TRBJ2-3; 13 nucleotides match TRBD2. With V trimmed by 4 bases and J by 2 bases, 3 bases remained unmatched. The CDR3 extends over 16 amino acids. The germline gives CDR1 SGHTA, CDR2 FQGTGA. The CDR3 protein is CASSSGTSGNTDTQYF. In DNA form, the CDR3 reads TGTGCCAGCAGCTCCGGGACTAGCGGGAACACAGATACGCAGTATTTT.

Here the CDR3 DNA reads TGTGCCAGCAGTTACAGGGACACAGCCTCCTACGAGCAGTACTTC. Translating it yields CASSYRDTASYEQYF. The chain couples TRBV6-5 to TRBJ2-7; weak D call: TRBD1 (6 bases). Per germline, CDR1 MNHEY and CDR2 SVGAGI. This CDR3 has 15 amino acids. Trimming took off 2 bases at V and 0 bases at J, with 11 bases between the two ends.

The chain couples TRBV5-1 to TRBJ2-3, with D perhaps TRBD1 (6 bases). The germline CDR1 and CDR2 sequences are SGHRS and YFSETQ. This CDR3 spans 16 amino acids. V lost 4 bases and J 0 bases, leaving 15 bases between the germline ends. In DNA, the CDR3 is TGCGCCAGCAGCGCCCCCCCAGGGGTTAGCACAGATACGCAGTATTTT. Its translation: CASSAPPGVSTDTQYF.